Presented here are 4 T cell receptor beta chains from one specimen sequenced in a study of cytomegalovirus exposure and HLA in healthy donors. It was with 60 Vbeta and 13 Jbeta primers that the PCR ran. The assay was immunoSEQ multiplex PCR, and TCRdb's table has in-frame clones only and misses some. The data show fewer than 70,000 clones, under 80% seen once. Sequenced sample: PBMCs. These receptors all come from a male donor in good health and CMV-seropositive.

V is TRBV6-6 and J is TRBJ2-7; a possible D gene is TRBD1 (5 bases). The CDR3 totals 13 residues. Trimming cost V 8 bases and J 5 bases, with 16 bases left between them. From germline, CDR1 is MNHNY and CDR2 SVGAGI (reference sequence). CDR3 in DNA: TGTGCCAGCCGAACAGGTCCCATGAACGAGCAGTACTTC. Translated, it gives CASRTGPMNEQYF.

The rearrangement joins TRBV7-2 to TRBJ2-1, with 7 bases identical to TRBD1. CDR1 and CDR2 (germline): SGHTA, FQGNSA. Germline trimming cut 5 bases from V and 6 bases from J; bases unmatched to any gene: 7. This CDR3 spans 14 amino acids. CDR3 loop: CASSPGTVSNEQFF. The DNA of the CDR3 is TGTGCCAGCAGCCCGGGGACAGTGTCCAATGAGCAGTTCTTC.

The chain employs TRBV6-6 and TRBJ1-2; no reliable D call. Germline lookup yields CDR1 MNHNY and CDR2 SVGAGI (reference sequence). The CDR3 consists of 14 residues. V lost 6 bases and J 3 bases, leaving 14 bases between the germline ends. CDR3 residues: CASRDDATYYGYTF. The CDR3 bases are TGTGCCAGCAGGGATGACGCGACATACTATGGCTACACCTTC.

This clone was picked up a small number of times. The chain carries TRBV6-4 and TRBJ2-3, with 9 bases aligning to TRBD1. Germline V gene sequence: CDR1 MRHNA, CDR2 SNTAGT. The V gene end was trimmed by 5 bases and the J gene end by 1 base; junction bases not matched to a gene: 1. The CDR3 covers 14 residues. CDR3 in amino acids: CASSRTGGTDTQYF. The CDR3 coding sequence is TGTGCCAGCAGTAGGACAGGGGGCACAGATACGCAGTATTTT.